The clone carrying this TCR beta chain was recorded at least ten times. TCRdb re-analysed the reads in MiXCR, keeping a single row per CDR3 protein. This sample carries under 300,000 distinct CDR3 sequences, 25% to 35% of them seen once, and the ten largest clones take nearly 7.5%. The source of the sample is a study of kidney transplant recipient with SARS-CoV-2 infection. This CDR3 has 14 amino acids. CDR1 LGHDT and CDR2 YNNKEL come from the germline V gene (reference sequence). Trimming shortened V by 7 bases and J by 8 bases, and 20 bases separated the two germline ends. The TCR was taken from a male patient between 25 and 39 years old who had COVID-19 and was a kidney transplant recipient. Some T cells may be provided by the graft donor. The sequencing here drew on a blood sample, taken at baseline and around day 120 from a kidney transplant recipient. The genes are TRBV3-1 and TRBJ1-2; a possible D gene is TRBD1 (6 bases). The CDR3, as DNA: TGTGCCAGCACGGGGGGGGCTATCAGGGGAGGCTACACCTTC. Translation gives CASTGGAIRGGYTF. The whole variable domain, remainder taken from reference TRBV3-1 and TRBJ1-2, is DTAVSQTPKYLVTQMGNDKSIKCEQNLGHDTMYWYKQDSKKFLKIMFSYNNKELIINETVPNRFSPKSPDKAHLNLHINSLELGDSAVYFCASTGGAIRGGYTFGSGTRLTVV.